This T cell receptor beta chain came from a study of T cell responses to AZD1222 COVID-19 vaccine (dated by TCRdb to the early 2020s). Context from the whole study: Because spike-specific TCR depth and breadth did not differ between the two schedules, AZD1222 recipients who got a second dose at roughly 4 weeks were pooled with those who got a second dose at roughly 12 weeks. A total of approximately 230 trial participants underwent TCR sequencing, of whom 207 received two doses of AZD1222 and roughly 25 received two doses of the MenACWY control vaccine. Enrollment into the trials was organized by age into subgroups of 18-55, 56-69 and 70-plus years, and those subgroups contained roughly 160, 29 and 62 TCR-sequenced participants, respectively.

Paper-wide results and their limitations: Most participants were white British and females outnumbered males, and the authors suggested that clonal diversity may have been underestimated. After two AZD1222 doses, spike-specific TCR breadth and depth were significantly higher than at day 0 and than in MenACWY recipients. In the small 56-69-year group, the increase in depth fell short of significance, most likely because of low power. Epitopes outside the regions mutated in the B.1.351 and B.1.1.7 variants were reportedly recognized by nearly half of the unique spike-specific TCRs. Only a handful of AZD1222 recipients were SARS-CoV-2 seropositive at baseline, limiting conclusions about previously exposed vaccinees. CD4 TCRs associated with the vaccine covered the entire spike protein, and the dominant responses were in regions 160-218 and 743-854. No day 14 peak-response samples were available, so repertoires were characterized only after the peak T cell response.

The meaning of the sample's time point label: baseline before first vaccination. Vaccinee samples were obtained from the UK trials COV001 and COV002, which included a single-blind randomized controlled phase 2/3 trial of AZD1222 (ChAdOx1 nCoV-19) in healthy adults. For TCRbeta chain sequencing, PBMC samples were collected from trial participants at day 0 and at day 28 after the second dose. V gives up 4 bases and J gives up 0 bases, and the segment between their germline ends measures 13 bases. The germline V gene supplies CDR1 KGHSY and CDR2 FQNENV. Its CDR3 holds 16 amino acids, cysteine through phenylalanine. Kept here is only the CDR3 DNA, which spans 48 bases and is read in frame from base 1. The CDR3 regions of human TCRbeta chains were subjected to immunosequencing. Per the source publication's procedure: TCRs in the repertoires were compared against a reference library of SARS-CoV-2-specific TCRs that had been generated with the MIRA antigen-specificity platform. Breadth meant the fraction of unique TCRs that were SARS-CoV-2-associated, whereas depth meant the fraction of total T cells that were SARS-CoV-2-associated. Using the MIRA data, each spike-specific TCR was assigned both to the spike region to which the TCR was reactive and to a CD4 or CD8 class. Log10-transformed breadth and depth values were compared by one-way ANOVA with Sidak's multiple comparisons tests. TCRdb obtained this table from immuneACCESS and retained in-frame rearrangements with V and J assigned. These tables miss some clones; where compared with another copy, unresolved V genes account for less than half of the shortfall, and the remainder is unexplained. V and J calls and clone size are as listed in that table; D and trimming were resolved from the DNA. The sample includes 100,000 to 150,000 clones, with approximately 88% observed a single time. Under 7% of the sample goes to the ten largest clones.

Comments on this clone: Its binding antigen is unknown. Base qualities are not recorded, but no much larger clone differs from it by a single base.

The starting material was peripheral blood, obtained on day 0 of AZD1222 vaccination. The chain uses TRBV16 and TRBJ2-1; the D segment is perhaps TRBD1 or TRBD2, each sharing 5 matched bases. This clonotype originated in an adult in good health. The nucleotide sequence is given as TGTGCCAGCAGCCCGGGACGTACGAGCTCCTACAATGAGCAGTTCTTC. The resulting protein is CASSPGRTSSYNEQFF.